Below, 32 T cell receptor beta chains from the same sample are listed, as sequenced in a study of a mutant IDH1 vaccine in newly diagnosed glioma (dated by TCRdb to about 2021). The library relied on the immunoSEQ multiplex PCR assay. This immuneACCESS table, as held by TCRdb, lists in-frame sequences with V and J called but not all clones. Of the missing ones, under half trace to an unresolved V gene in checked studies; the others have no known cause. The sample contains around 31,000 clones, approximately 53% of them found a single time. Approximately 11% of the sample is taken by the ten largest. The time point label, read with the paper, signifies: week 5, during vaccination. A 20-mer mutant IDH1 peptide at 300 micrograms in Montanide made up each vaccine dose, which was injected subcutaneously together with topical imiquimod. Antigens of these TCRs are unknown. Sequences were derived from PBMCs, sampled from a glioma patient whose treatment included an IDH1 peptide vaccine. These receptors were collected from a woman aged 18-29 years with glioma.

V usage is TRBV15 and J usage is TRBJ1-1; D call uncertain. CDR1 and CDR2 from the germline V gene are LNHNV and YYDKDF (reference sequence). The CDR3 is 19 residues long. V was shortened by 0 bases and J by 4 bases, with 24 bases between the two germline ends. This chain's CDR3 is CATSRDNGWEGERSTEAFF. The CDR3 DNA follows: TGTGCCACCAGCAGAGATAACGGGTGGGAGGGAGAGAGAAGCACTGAAGCTTTCTTT.

The chain links TRBV10-3 to TRBJ1-1; unclear D gene. There are 15 residues in the CDR3. Germline V lookup: CDR1 ENHRY, CDR2 SYGVKD. The ends were cut back, 3 bases at V and 1 base at J, with 12 bases in the middle. The DNA of the CDR3 is TGTGCCATCAGTGACTTCGACCGAGAGAACACTGAAGCTTTCTTT. It translates to CAISDFDRENTEAFF.

This sequence joins TRBV30 and TRBJ1-1, with unresolved D. CDR3 length: 13 residues. The V and J ends lost 4 bases and 5 bases respectively, with 14 bases between them. CDR1 is GTSNPN and CDR2 is SVGIG in the germline V gene (reference sequence). CDR3 DNA sequence: TGTGCCTGGAATCCCAATAGTAGGACTGAAGCTTTCTTT. It encodes CAWNPNSRTEAFF.

This clone was recorded a few times. The chain recombines TRBV7-6 with TRBJ2-3; 7 bases are shared with TRBD2. The CDR3 consists of 16 residues. The V gene end was trimmed by 0 bases and the J gene end by 4 bases; junction bases not matched to a gene: 7. The V gene's germline CDR1 is SGHVS and CDR2 FNYEAQ. The CDR3 is CASSLASGGGADTQYF. The CDR3 DNA follows: TGTGCCAGCAGCTTAGCGTCGGGGGGTGGCGCAGATACGCAGTATTTT.

This chain uses TRBV6-5 with TRBJ2-7, with D possibly being TRBD1 (5 bases). V lost 6 bases and J 5 bases, leaving 14 bases between the germline ends. Germline V gene lookup returns CDR1 MNHEY and CDR2 SVGAGI. The CDR3 has 13 residues. CDR3 DNA sequence: TGTGCCAGCAGCCCTACGGCCAGGGACGAGCAGTACTTC. Its protein product is CASSPTARDEQYF.

This chain connects TRBV27 to TRBJ1-1; D unresolved. V lost 8 bases and J lost 1, with 8 bases in between. This CDR3 comprises 12 residues. The germline CDR1 and CDR2 sequences are MNHEY and SMNVEV (reference sequence). DNA of the CDR3: TGTGCCAGCCAACAGAAGAACACTGAAGCTTTCTTT. Translated, it gives CASQQKNTEAFF.

This clone was seen more than once but under ten times. This rearrangement joins TRBV7-2 to TRBJ1-2; tentatively, D is TRBD1 (5 bases). Trimming took 5 bases from V and 4 from J, leaving 14 bases between them. CDR1 SGHTA and CDR2 FQGNSA come from the germline V gene. The CDR3 totals 14 residues. CDR3 region: CASSLYTGSYGYTF. For the CDR3, the DNA is TGTGCCAGCAGCCTATATACAGGATCCTATGGCTACACCTTC.

V is TRBV18 and J is TRBJ2-5, with D possibly TRBD1 on 6 matching bases. The germline V gene encodes CDR1 KGHSH and CDR2 LQKENI. The CDR3 spans 14 residues. The germline V and J ends were trimmed by 5 bases and 5 bases, with 15 bases remaining between them. CDR3 DNA: TGTGCCAGCTCATCCACAGGGTCGGGGGAGACCCAGTACTTC. It is translated as CASSSTGSGETQYF.

This clone occurred a few times. CDR3 DNA sequence: TGTGCCAGCAGACCTCGGGGAAGTGGTGAGACCCAGTACTTC. Translated, it gives CASRPRGSGETQYF. V and J are TRBV13 and TRBJ2-5, with a weak D call TRBD2 (5 bases). Germline lookup yields CDR1 PRHDT and CDR2 FYEKMQ (reference sequence). V was clipped by 6 bases and J by 5 bases, with 16 bases between them. The CDR3 has 14 residues.

The chain joins TRBV19 to TRBJ2-1; no clear D gene. V dropped 6 bases and J dropped 13 bases, with 19 bases sitting between them. This CDR3 comprises 13 residues. Germline assignment: CDR1 LNHDA and CDR2 SQIVND (reference sequence). The CDR3 protein is CASSPSDRYPQFF. The CDR3 DNA reads TGTGCCAGTAGCCCCTCGGACCGCTACCCTCAGTTCTTC.

This sequence joins TRBV6-5 and TRBJ1-6; TRBD1 aligns across 8 bases. Germline V gives CDR1 MNHEY, CDR2 SVGAGI. The CDR3 runs 15 residues. V lost 4 bases to trimming and J lost 6 bases; unmatched junction nucleotides: 5. In nucleotides, the CDR3 is TGTGCCAGCAGTTCCACGACAGGGGCTAATTCACCCCTCCACTTT. Translated, it gives CASSSTTGANSPLHF.

V usage is TRBV28 and J usage is TRBJ1-1; D is possibly TRBD1 (6 bases). The CDR3 extends over 13 amino acids. With 2 bases removed from V and 4 bases from J, the gap between germline ends came to 8 bases. The germline gives CDR1 MDHEN, CDR2 SYDVKM. The CDR3 loop reads CASSLGGRTEAFF. CDR3 nucleotide sequence: TGTGCCAGCAGTTTAGGGGGCCGCACTGAAGCTTTCTTT. Combining the CDR3 with reference TRBV28 and TRBJ1-1 gives the whole variable domain DVKVTQSSRYLVKRTGEKVFLECVQDMDHENMFWYRQDPGLGLRLIYFSYDVKMKEKGDIPEGYSVSREKKERFSLILESASTNQTSMYLCASSLGGRTEAFFGQGTRLTVV.

The genes are TRBV2 and TRBJ2-3, with TRBD1 as a possible D gene (5 bases). V was clipped by 3 bases and J by 3 bases, with 13 bases between them. CDR1 is SNHLY, CDR2 FYNNEI, per germline. This CDR3 comprises 15 residues. The CDR3 DNA sequence: TGTGCCAGCAGTGAGGGCAGGGTTTGGACAGATACGCAGTATTTT. It encodes CASSEGRVWTDTQYF.

The gene calls are TRBV11-2 and TRBJ1-6, with D unclear. CDR3 length: 16 residues. V lost 1 base, J lost 0 bases, and 7 bases lay in between. From germline, CDR1 is SGHAT and CDR2 FQNNGV. The CDR3 nucleotides are TGTGCCAGCAGCTTAGTGCGAAGCTCCTATAATTCACCCCTCCACTTT. This gives the protein CASSLVRSSYNSPLHF. The entire variable domain, with the rest obtained from reference TRBV11-2 and TRBJ1-6, is as follows: EAGVAQSPRYKIIEKRQSVAFWCNPISGHATLYWYQQILGQGPKLLIQFQNNGVVDDSQLPKDRFSAERLKGVDSTLKIQPAKLEDSAVYLCASSLVRSSYNSPLHFGNGTRLTVT.

For the CDR3, the DNA is TGTGCCAGCAGTTTATCGGGCGGACGGCTTGAAGCTTTCTTT. Translated, it gives CASSLSGGRLEAFF. The chain couples TRBV28 to TRBJ1-1; D remains unclear. CDR1 MDHEN and CDR2 SYDVKM come from the germline V gene. The ends were cut back, 1 base at V and 7 bases at J, with 13 bases in the middle. The CDR3 covers 14 residues.

The CDR3 sequence: CASSPPGSETQYF. For the CDR3, the DNA is TGTGCCAGCTCACCACCCGGATCGGAGACCCAGTACTTC. This rearrangement joins TRBV18 to TRBJ2-5, with D uncertain. Germline V gives CDR1 KGHSH, CDR2 LQKENI. The CDR3 has 13 residues. Deletions cut 0 bases from V and 5 bases from J, with 7 bases between.

This clone turned up a few times. V usage is TRBV10-3 and J usage is TRBJ2-7; D is perhaps TRBD1 (5 bases). CDR1 is ENHRY, CDR2 SYGVKD, per germline. V was shortened by 3 bases and J by 6 bases, with 12 bases between the two germline ends. The CDR3 contains 13 residues. CDR3 DNA: TGTGCCATCAGTGAACCCCAGGGTAGCGAGCAGTACTTC. Its translation is CAISEPQGSEQYF.

The genes are TRBV11-2 and TRBJ2-1; D may match TRBD1 or TRBD2 (7 bases each). The V and J ends lost 0 bases and 10 bases respectively, with 13 bases between them. The CDR3 runs 14 residues. Germline V gene data show CDR1 as SGHAT and CDR2 as FQNNGV. The CDR3 spells CASSLEGGGGEQFF. CDR3 DNA sequence: TGTGCCAGCAGCTTAGAGGGAGGGGGCGGCGAGCAGTTCTTC.

V gene TRBV6-6 combines with J gene TRBJ1-2; 8 nucleotides match TRBD1. In germline, CDR1 is MNHNY, CDR2 SVGAGI (reference sequence). This CDR3 comprises 15 residues. The V gene end was trimmed by 2 bases and the J gene end by 3 bases; junction bases not matched to a gene: 5. CDR3 region: CASSYNAGGDYGYTF. In nucleotides, the CDR3 is TGTGCCAGCAGTTACAATGCAGGGGGCGACTATGGCTACACCTTC.

Worth noting for this clone: A read error may account for a junction end that differs from germline. This chain uses TRBV7-7 with TRBJ2-5, with TRBD2 matching over 9 bases. Germline CDR1 reads SSHAT; CDR2 reads FNYEAQ (reference sequence). This CDR3 spans 16 amino acids. Written as DNA, the CDR3 is TGTGCTAGCAGCTTAGCGGGGGCAGGGGGCCAAGAGACCCAGTACTTC. It translates to CASSLAGAGGQETQYF.

There are a few counts of this clone. This chain connects TRBV6-4 to TRBJ2-1; TRBD2 matches 7 bases. The CDR3 totals 12 residues. V trimming: 8 bases; J trimming: 10 bases; junction bases outside the gene matches: 8. The germline gives CDR1 MRHNA, CDR2 SNTAGT. CDR3 nucleotides: TGTGCCAGCTCTCCCGGGGGAGGGGAGCAGTTCTTC. Protein product: CASSPGGGEQFF.

This clone showed up just a few times. This chain uses TRBV19 with TRBJ2-7; 8 bases line up with TRBD1. Germline lookup yields CDR1 LNHDA and CDR2 SQIVND (reference sequence). The CDR3 contains 15 residues. The V segment lost 4 bases and the J segment 0 bases; nucleotides outside the gene matches: 5. CDR3 in amino acids: CASSKGQGFSYEQYF. CDR3 sequence (DNA): TGTGCCAGTAGTAAAGGACAGGGCTTCTCCTACGAGCAGTACTTC. The entire variable domain, with the rest obtained from reference TRBV19 and TRBJ2-7, is as follows: DGGITQSPKYLFRKEGQNVTLSCEQNLNHDAMYWYRQDPGQGLRLIYYSQIVNDFQKGDIAEGYSVSREKKESFPLTVTSAQKNPTAFYLCASSKGQGFSYEQYFGPGTRLTVT.

The V and J genes are TRBV5-1 and TRBJ2-5; D is unclear. The CDR3 is 12 residues long. V was shortened by 3 bases and J by 0 bases, with 3 bases between the two germline ends. Per germline, CDR1 SGHRS and CDR2 YFSETQ. The CDR3 here is CASSWDQETQYF. The CDR3 DNA reads as TGCGCCAGCAGCTGGGACCAAGAGACCCAGTACTTC.

This clone has just a few counts. V is TRBV6-1 and J is TRBJ1-4; maybe TRBD1 (5 bases). CDR1 and CDR2 from the germline V gene are MNHNS and SASEGT. The CDR3 runs to 15 residues. Between the trimmed V and J ends, which lost 4 bases and 7 bases, there was a span of 16 bases. The CDR3 is CASSGTDIRGEKLFF. CDR3 in DNA: TGTGCCAGCAGTGGTACAGACATTAGGGGTGAAAAACTGTTTTTT.

This rearrangement joins TRBV7-9 to TRBJ1-1; D not certain. Trimming pared 2 bases from V and 6 bases from J, leaving 13 bases between. Germline lookup yields CDR1 SEHNR and CDR2 FQNEAQ (reference sequence). The CDR3 totals 14 residues. The chain's CDR3 is CASSLPIKVSEAFF. The CDR3, as DNA: TGTGCCAGCAGCTTACCGATCAAGGTGTCTGAAGCTTTCTTT.

This clone was observed a few times. The chain recombines TRBV7-9 with TRBJ2-2; possible D gene TRBD1, 6 bases. The CDR3 totals 16 residues. The germline gives CDR1 SEHNR, CDR2 FQNEAQ (reference sequence). V lost 5 bases to trimming and J lost 5 bases, with 18 bases between them. The chain's CDR3 is CASSIDPGHKTGELFF. Written as DNA, the CDR3 is TGTGCCAGCAGCATTGACCCGGGACATAAAACCGGGGAGCTGTTTTTT.

The chain is built from TRBV2 and TRBJ1-2, with D possibly being TRBD1 (6 bases). Germline assignment: CDR1 SNHLY and CDR2 FYNNEI. V lost 4 bases and J lost 5, with 11 bases in between. The CDR3 contains 13 residues. CDR3 region: CASSGTATYGYTF. CDR3 nucleotides: TGTGCCAGCAGTGGGACAGCTACATATGGCTACACCTTC.

The V call is TRBV29-1, the J call TRBJ1-1; 8 bases agree with TRBD1. This CDR3 comprises 15 residues. The germline V gene encodes CDR1 SQVTM and CDR2 ANQGSEA. V was pared by 7 bases and J by 0 bases, with 10 bases of the junction left unmatched. The CDR3 sequence: CSALRGPHMNTEAFF. The DNA of the CDR3 is TGCAGCGCCCTCAGGGGGCCCCACATGAACACTGAAGCTTTCTTT.

The chain links TRBV12-5 to TRBJ1-1; TRBD1 is a possible D gene (6 bases). The length of the CDR3 is 13 residues. CDR1 and CDR2 from the germline V gene are LGHNT and FRNRAP. V was cut by 0 bases and J by 6 bases, with 8 bases left in between. This chain's CDR3 is CASGLVRGAEAFF. As DNA, the CDR3 is TGTGCTAGTGGTTTGGTCAGGGGAGCTGAAGCTTTCTTT.

This clone was seen a few times. The rearrangement joins TRBV5-8 to TRBJ1-1; D is perhaps TRBD1 (5 bases). The CDR3 has 16 residues. CDR1 and CDR2 (germline): SGHTS, YDEGEE. Between the trimmed V and J ends, which lost 4 bases and 0 bases, there was a span of 16 bases. The CDR3 coding sequence is TGTGCCAGCAGCCCAGGCCTCGGGACTATGAACACTGAAGCTTTCTTT. Translating gives CASSPGLGTMNTEAFF. The full variable domain, its missing parts supplied by reference TRBV5-8 and TRBJ1-1, is EAGVTQSPTHLIKTRGQQATLRCSPISGHTSVYWYQQALGLGLQFLLWYDEGEERNRGNFPPRFSGRQFPNYSSELNVNALELEDSALYLCASSPGLGTMNTEAFFGQGTRLTVV.

The chain has TRBV13 and TRBJ2-1; 9 bases agree with TRBD2. Germline-derived CDR1 and CDR2 are PRHDT and FYEKMQ (reference sequence). This CDR3 has 16 amino acids. J gave up 4 bases and V 3 bases, and 7 bases lay outside the gene matches. In nucleotides, the CDR3 is TGTGCCAGCAGCTTCACGACTAGCGGAGATTACAATGAGCAGTTCTTC. Translated, it gives CASSFTTSGDYNEQFF. Complete variable domain (other parts from reference TRBV13 and TRBJ2-1): AAGVIQSPRHLIKEKRETATLKCYPIPRHDTVYWYQQGPGQDPQFLISFYEKMQSDKGSIPDRFSAQQFSDYHSELNMSSLELGDSALYFCASSFTTSGDYNEQFFGPGTRLTVL.

This clone was observed a handful of times. The CDR3 coding sequence is TGCGCCAGCAGCTTGGGGACAGTCTCCTACGAGCAGTACTTC. Amino acid sequence: CASSLGTVSYEQYF. The chain combines TRBV5-1 with TRBJ2-7, with D possibly matching TRBD1 (6 bases). The CDR3 length is 14 residues. V was clipped by 0 bases and J by 0 bases, with 7 bases between them. Germline V lookup: CDR1 SGHRS, CDR2 YFSETQ.